This is a list of T cell receptor beta chains from one sample in a study of Graves' ophthalmopathy and Graves' hyperthyroidism. TCRdb recomputed calls from the multiplex PCR reads with MiXCR, one row per CDR3 protein. The sample records about 550,000 distinct CDR3 sequences, about 35% being singletons. Input material: peripheral blood or thyroid tissue (not recorded which). These receptors came from an adult man with Graves' hyperthyroidism. Both conserved end residues are part of each CDR3. The D gene is left open where the match is weak. Only some rows state a clone size, as once, few, many or a class for expanded clones.

CDR3aa: CSVDRGRRNTEAFF
CDR3nt: TGCAGCGTTGATAGAGGCCGGAGAAACACTGAAGCTTTCTTT
abundance: many
len: 14
j_gene: TRBJ1-1
v_gene: TRBV29-1
d_gene: -

CDR3aa: CASSAQGTFGYGYTF
CDR3nt: TGTGCCAGCAGTGCCCAGGGTACGTTTGGATATGGCTACACCTTC
abundance: once
len: 15
j_gene: TRBJ1-2
v_gene: TRBV12-3/TRBV12-4
d_gene: -

CDR3aa: CASSFRGGETEAFF
CDR3nt: TGTGCCAGCAGCTTCAGGGGAGGTGAAACTGAAGCTTTCTTT
abundance: -
len: 14
j_gene: TRBJ1-1
v_gene: TRBV7-9
d_gene: -

CDR3aa: CASSVGRIGELFF
CDR3nt: TGTGCCAGCAGCGTAGGGAGAATCGGGGAGCTGTTTTTT
abundance: -
len: 13
j_gene: TRBJ2-2
v_gene: TRBV9
d_gene: -

CDR3aa: CASSPHAGIRPEQYF
CDR3nt: TGTGCCAGCAGTCCCCATGCGGGCATTCGACCCGAGCAGTACTTC
abundance: many
len: 15
j_gene: TRBJ2-7
v_gene: TRBV28
d_gene: -

CDR3aa: CAQIGGNTEAFF
CDR3nt: TGTGCCCAGATTGGCGGGAACACTGAAGCTTTCTTT
abundance: -
len: 12
j_gene: TRBJ1-1
v_gene: TRBV30
d_gene: -

CDR3aa: CASSLEGWRSPLHF
CDR3nt: TGCGCCAGCAGCCTAGAGGGGTGGCGTTCACCCCTCCACTTT
abundance: many
len: 14
j_gene: TRBJ1-6
v_gene: TRBV4-1
d_gene: -

CDR3aa: CASSQERRVGGYTF
CDR3nt: TGTGCCAGCAGCCAAGAACGAAGGGTAGGAGGCTACACCTTC
abundance: many
len: 14
j_gene: TRBJ1-2
v_gene: TRBV3-1
d_gene: -

CDR3aa: CASNRDTGEETQYF
CDR3nt: TGCGCCAGCAACCGGGACACTGGAGAAGAGACCCAGTACTTC
abundance: many
len: 14
j_gene: TRBJ2-5
v_gene: TRBV5-1
d_gene: -

CDR3aa: CASNSPGLSLEGRSFF
CDR3nt: TGTGCCAGCAACTCCCCAGGGTTGAGCCTTGAAGGGCGGTCTTTCTTT
abundance: many
len: 16
j_gene: TRBJ1-1
v_gene: TRBV12-3/TRBV12-4
d_gene: -

CDR3aa: CASSYDGTVYGYTF
CDR3nt: TGTGCCAGCAGTTACGACGGGACAGTGTATGGCTACACCTTC
abundance: -
len: 14
j_gene: TRBJ1-2
v_gene: TRBV28
d_gene: TRBD1

CDR3aa: CASSSQSGSMDYEQYF
CDR3nt: TGTGCCAGCAGTTCCCAGTCAGGGAGTATGGACTACGAGCAGTACTTC
abundance: -
len: 16
j_gene: TRBJ2-7
v_gene: TRBV25-1
d_gene: -

CDR3aa: CASSFAGAGDTQYF
CDR3nt: TGTGCCAGCAGTTTTGCGGGGGCCGGAGATACGCAGTATTTT
abundance: -
len: 14
j_gene: TRBJ2-3
v_gene: TRBV12-3/TRBV12-4
d_gene: -